This T cell receptor (beta chain) was recovered during a study of early T cells in non-severe SARS-CoV-2 infection. This clonotype was seen a handful of times. This CDR3 region has 15 residues. The germline CDR1 and CDR2 sequences are SGHVS and FNYEAQ. V lost 7 bases and J lost 0; bases outside the gene matches: 7. TCRdb reprocessed the 5' RACE reads via MiXCR and lists one record per CDR3 protein. The sample yields fewer than 100,000 distinct CDR3 sequences, about 17% seen once. This sequence joins TRBV7-6 and TRBJ2-7; 9 bases are a match to TRBD1. The clonotype originates from an adult who was a healthcare worker with PCR-confirmed SARS-CoV-2 infection or an uninfected control (not recorded which). Source material: whole blood. The CDR3 DNA reads as TGTGCCAGCATGCGGGACAGGGACCTCTCCTACGAGCAGTACTTC. It translates to CASMRDRDLSYEQYF.